Included here is one T cell receptor beta chain sequence, with context. RNA amounts of about 0.5 to 1 ug underwent reverse transcription with random hexamers. TCRdb re-called the immunoSEQ multiplex PCR reads with MiXCR, one entry per CDR3 protein. The data show over 100,000 distinct CDR3 sequences, 80% to 95% seen once. CDR1 is LGHNA, CDR2 YSLEER, per germline. The V end lost 0 bases, the J end lost 7 bases, and 9 bases lay between the germline ends. This CDR3 contains 13 residues. The data were taken from a study of CD8 T cells in Susac syndrome. CD8+ and CD4+ T cells taken from blood had their TCR beta sequenced.

The source is a human donor in good health. This sequence joins TRBV4-3 and TRBJ1-2; D is undetermined. The sequencing sample was made of CD8+ T cells from PBMCs. The CDR3 here is CASSQDWAGGYTF. CDR3 bases: TGCGCCAGCAGCCAAGATTGGGCAGGTGGCTACACCTTC.